Each of the 27 T cell receptor beta chains below was sequenced from the same sample in a study of T cells expressing NK-cell markers. TCRdb re-called the 5' RACE reads and shows each CDR3 protein once, DNA omitted. This listing includes approximately 6,000 distinct CDR3 sequences. Sequenced material: blood T cells: a sorted CD56 or NKG2C T cell subset, CD4+ or CD8+ T cells, or bulk PBMC T cells (not recorded which). The receptors here all came from a man between 18 and 29 years old in good health.

This clonotype registers medium-sized by frequency. The chain links TRBV2 to TRBJ1-5; TCRdb reports TRBD1, a call that lacks DNA to check it against. CDR1 SNHLY and CDR2 FYNNEI come from the germline V gene. The CDR3 is 14 amino acids. The CDR3 sequence: CASRAAGGLQPQHF.

The chain combines TRBV23-1 with TRBJ2-7; TCRdb proposes TRBD2, but this gene call is untestable without DNA. TRBV23-1 is flagged as an ORF with uncertain function. CDR3 length equals 18 residues. The CDR3 here is CASSLGQGKGTSLYEQYF.

This clonotype shows up as medium-sized (0.01 to 0.1%) by frequency. The chain employs TRBV6-4 and TRBJ2-2. The CDR3 runs 14 residues. Germline loops: CDR1 MRHNA, CDR2 SNTAGT. The CDR3 loop reads CASSEAGTTGELFF.

The gene calls are TRBV24-1 and TRBJ2-2; no DNA is available, so the TRBD1 call from TCRdb remains unchecked. Per germline, CDR1 KGHDR and CDR2 SFDVKD. There are 14 residues in the CDR3. CDR3: CATSGDRDTGELFF.

This clonotype is called medium-sized based on its frequency. The rearrangement links TRBV4-1 to TRBJ1-3; TCRdb returns TRBD1, unconfirmable since there is no DNA. Germline V gene lookup returns CDR1 MGHRA and CDR2 YSYEKL. This CDR3 has 14 residues. CDR3 protein: CASSQPPSGNTIYF.

The V and J genes are TRBV14 and TRBJ2-1. Germline V lookup: CDR1 SGHDN, CDR2 FVKESK. CDR3 size: 13 residues. CDR3 sequence: CASSHWNYNEQFF.

The chain has TRBV15 and TRBJ2-1. This CDR3 has 12 residues. Germline V CDR1 and CDR2: LNHNV, YYDKDF (reference sequence). The CDR3: CATSRENYEQFF.

The chain is built from TRBV9 and TRBJ2-7; TCRdb's D call, TRBD1, is unchecked because there is no DNA. Germline CDR1 SGDLS, CDR2 YYNGEE. This CDR3 comprises 13 residues. This CDR3 is CASSPRTGPEQYF.

This rearrangement joins TRBV7-9 to TRBJ2-6. The CDR3 runs 11 residues. Per the germline V gene, CDR1 is SEHNR and CDR2 is FQNEAQ (reference sequence). The CDR3 is CAASGANVLTF.

The chain employs TRBV6-4 and TRBJ2-3; the TCRdb D gene call, TRBD2, has no DNA to confirm it. This CDR3 comprises 14 residues. The germline V gene encodes CDR1 MRHNA and CDR2 SNTAGT. CDR3 sequence: CASSDSDVSGGTIF.

This chain joins TRBV6-1 and TRBJ2-1. Germline-derived CDR1 and CDR2 are MNHNS and SASEGT. The CDR3 totals 17 residues. CDR3: CASSARISGRSYNEQFF.

This rearrangement joins TRBV5-6 to TRBJ2-7. This CDR3 spans 13 amino acids. Germline CDR1 reads SGHDT; CDR2 reads YYEEEE. Here the CDR3 reads CASSWIGLDEQYF.

This clonotype shows up as medium-sized by frequency. This chain joins TRBV6-4 and TRBJ2-2; TCRdb's D call of TRBD1 is untestable without DNA. Germline values: CDR1 MRHNA, CDR2 SNTAGT. The CDR3 runs 13 residues. Here the CDR3 reads CASGQTDTGELFF.

This chain's CDR3 is CASSPPRNTEAFF. The chain is built from TRBV6-2 or TRBV6-3 and TRBJ1-1. The CDR3 has 13 amino acids. Germline CDR1 is MNHEY and CDR2 is SVGEGT.

This clonotype is labeled large (0.1 to 1%) based on frequency. The V gene is TRBV7-6, the J gene TRBJ2-1. The CDR3 contains 15 residues. Germline assignment: CDR1 SGHVS and CDR2 FNYEAQ. The CDR3 reads CASSLQFRGNNEQFF.

This chain connects TRBV20-1 to TRBJ2-1. This CDR3 is 13 amino acids long. The germline V gene has CDR1 DFQATT and CDR2 SNEGSKA (reference sequence). This CDR3 reads CSARTLAYNEQFF.

The chain uses TRBV6-2 or TRBV6-3 and TRBJ2-1. The CDR3 runs 16 residues. Germline V gene lookup returns CDR1 MNHEY and CDR2 SVGEGT. CDR3 sequence: CASSQYGGGSYNEQFF.

This chain links TRBV6-4 with TRBJ2-1; the TRBD2 assignment by TCRdb is unverifiable without DNA. The CDR3 covers 16 residues. Germline V gives CDR1 MRHNA, CDR2 SNTAGT. The chain's CDR3 is CASSDSGTSGYNEQFF.

This rearrangement joins TRBV6-4 to TRBJ2-2; there is no DNA to check the TCRdb D call of TRBD2. The germline CDR1 and CDR2 sequences are MRHNA and SNTAGT. This CDR3 has 15 residues. The CDR3 reads CASSPLAANTGELFF.

This clonotype shows up as medium-sized by frequency. The rearrangement joins TRBV6-4 to TRBJ2-4. Per germline, CDR1 MRHNA and CDR2 SNTAGT. The CDR3 runs to 13 residues. The CDR3 is CASSVDGENIQYF.

This rearrangement joins TRBV3-1 to TRBJ2-1; the D call of TRBD2 rests on TCRdb alone, since no DNA is present to check it. This CDR3 spans 13 amino acids. Germline V lookup: CDR1 LGHDT, CDR2 YNNKEL (reference sequence). The CDR3 reads CAKRAGVAPEQFF.

The chain couples TRBV7-8 to TRBJ2-5. The CDR3 is 14 residues long. From germline, CDR1 is SGHVS and CDR2 FQNEAQ. The CDR3 reads CASSLATAQETQYF.

The chain has TRBV6-4 and TRBJ2-3; the D call of TRBD1 rests on TCRdb alone, since no DNA is present to check it. The CDR3 consists of 13 residues. Germline V lookup: CDR1 MRHNA, CDR2 SNTAGT. The CDR3 sequence is CASSGGATDTQYF.

The genes are TRBV4-3 and TRBJ1-2. Germline V lookup: CDR1 LGHNA, CDR2 YSLEER. CDR3 length equals 15 residues. CDR3: CASSQDQIGAAGYTF.

The gene calls are TRBV7-2 and TRBJ2-7; TCRdb indicates TRBD1, and absent DNA this call remains unverified. This CDR3 is built from 16 residues. Germline loops: CDR1 SGHTA, CDR2 FQGNSA. The CDR3 sequence is CASRPRADGRLSEQYF.

This chain's CDR3 is CSARDLGGRFSNEQFF. This sequence joins TRBV20-1 and TRBJ2-1; TCRdb calls TRBD2, which cannot be checked without DNA. CDR3 size: 16 residues. Germline V gene sequence: CDR1 DFQATT, CDR2 SNEGSKA (reference sequence).

The rearrangement joins TRBV29-1 to TRBJ2-7; TCRdb outputs TRBD2, but without DNA this stays unchecked. Germline loops: CDR1 SQVTM, CDR2 ANQGSEA. This CDR3 is built from 13 residues. CDR3 residues: CSVVGTSFSEQYF.